This T cell receptor (beta chain) was sequenced for a study of PD-L1 blockade in urothelial cancer. As for the study in general: Patients commenced intravenous atezolizumab, 1,200 mg every 3 weeks, at some point between 2013 and 2015. The median T cell count in blood samples was more than 140,000.

The templates were synthetic TCR analogs, and they were spiked into each PCR. Using immunoSEQ multiplex PCR, the repertoire was profiled, and TCRdb retains in-frame clones only, with some absent. The sample shows tens of thousands of clones, 84% of them seen only once. Every patient provided from 1 to 8 samples, collected pretreatment and on-treatment. From germline, CDR1 is SGHNT and CDR2 YYREEE (reference sequence). The CDR3 is 12 residues long. The germline V and J ends were trimmed by 5 bases and 3 bases, with 8 bases remaining between them. The TCR sequence derives from a man between 60 and 75 years old with urothelial cancer. The chain is built from TRBV5-4 and TRBJ1-1; D unclear. This sample comprised PBMCs, obtained around atezolizumab (anti-PD-L1) treatment. This chain's CDR3 is CASSRDYTEAFF. The CDR3 DNA follows: TGTGCCAGCAGTCGAGACTACACTGAAGCTTTCTTT.